These 23 T cell receptor beta chains originate from one sample sequenced in a study of T cells in women clearing cervical HPV infection. Sequencing used immunoSEQ multiplex PCR; TCRdb keeps in-frame clones, though not all of them. The sample shows 40,000 or so clones, and 6.4% sits with its ten largest clones. The sequenced material came from blood buffy coat. The source of these receptors is a woman between 18 and 70 years old with a cervical HPV16 infection that either progressed to CIN3+ or cleared (not recorded which).

A remark on this clone: The read is 3 residues too short to cover the CDR3 end, so that end is filled in from the germline J gene. The chain is built from TRBV10-2 and TRBJ2-5; D gene unclear. V was clipped by 6 bases and J by 7 bases, with 21 bases between them. In germline, CDR1 is WSHSY, CDR2 SAAADI. This CDR3 is 15 amino acids long. The sequenced CDR3 bases are TGCGCCAGCAGCCCAATTTCCGGGTCTGGCGGGACC. Translation gives CASSPISGSGGT. The whole CDR3 reads CASSPISGSGGTQYF.

Comments on this clone: The CDR3 end lies 3 residues beyond the end of the read and is filled in from the germline J gene. This chain connects TRBV19 to TRBJ2-7, with TRBD2 matching over 9 bases. CDR1 and CDR2 (germline): LNHDA, SQIVND (reference sequence). V trimming: 3 bases; J trimming: 2 bases; junction bases outside the gene matches: 11. The CDR3 totals 17 residues. This CDR3 is CASSIGPPAGGTYEQYF. The CDR3 bases that were read are TGTGCCAGTAGTATCGGACCCCCCGCGGGAGGGACCTACGAG.

About this clone: The missing CDR3 end, 3 residues past where the read stops, is filled in from the germline J gene. V is TRBV2 and J is TRBJ2-7; a possible D gene is TRBD2 (6 bases). The CDR3 runs 14 residues. CDR1 is SNHLY and CDR2 is FYNNEI in the germline V gene. The V gene lost 7 bases and the J gene lost 1 base, with 14 bases spanning the gap. The covered CDR3 bases are TGTGCCAGCACGACGGGGGTAACTTCCTACGAG. This codes for CASTTGVTSYE. Given in full, the CDR3 is CASTTGVTSYEQYF.

Comment on this clone: The read falls 3 residues short of the CDR3 end, and the missing part is taken from the germline J gene. The chain uses TRBV12-3 or TRBV12-4 and TRBJ2-3; 10 bases agree with TRBD2. V shed 4 bases, J shed 0 bases, and the junction held 1 base outside the gene matches. The CDR3 spans 15 residues. The covered CDR3 bases are TGTGCCAGCAGTTCACTAGCGGGGAGCACAGATACG. This gives the protein CASSSLAGSTDT. The whole CDR3 sequence is CASSSLAGSTDTQYF.

Regarding this clone: The CDR3 is cut off 3 residues early in the read; its end comes from the germline J gene. The V gene is TRBV7-2, the J gene TRBJ2-3; D perhaps matches TRBD2 (5 bases). CDR1 is SGHTA, CDR2 FQGNSA, per germline. CDR3 length: 15 amino acids. CDR3 DNA (partial): TGTGCCAGCAGCTTAGGTAGCGCCAACCAAGAGACG. As protein: CASSLGSANQET. The whole CDR3 reads CASSLGSANQETQYF.

A remark on this clone: At one end, the junction sequence differs from germline, possibly due to a read error. The read terminates 3 residues before the CDR3 end, so the remaining end is supplied by the germline J gene. The sample has other DNA sequences that encode this CDR3 too. The chain couples TRBV7-3 to TRBJ1-3; tentatively, D is TRBD1 (6 bases). The CDR3 length is 16 residues. Germline V gives CDR1 SGHTA, CDR2 FQGTGA. The sequenced part of the CDR3 DNA is TGTGCCAGCAGCAAGGGGGTACCGGGGTCTGGAAACACA. Translated, it gives CASSKGVPGSGNT. In full, the CDR3 is CASSKGVPGSGNTIYF.

Comment on this clone: The read comes to an end 3 residues before the CDR3 does, leaving the germline J gene to fill in the end. The chain links TRBV5-1 to TRBJ2-1; D is unresolved. V dropped 3 bases and J dropped 7 bases, with 8 bases sitting between them. The CDR3 is 12 residues long. The germline gives CDR1 SGHRS, CDR2 YFSETQ. The chain's CDR3 is CASSSQSNEQFF. CDR3 DNA, as far as it was read: TGCGCCAGCAGCTCTCAGAGTAATGAG.

CDR3 protein: CASSGQGSYGQYF. Incomplete CDR3 DNA: TGTGCCAGTAGCGGACAGGGGAGCTATGGT. This chain links TRBV19 with TRBJ2-4, with 9 positions matching TRBD1. The read is 3 residues too short to cover the CDR3 end, so that end is filled in from the germline J gene. The CDR3 spans 13 residues. CDR1 is LNHDA and CDR2 is SQIVND in the germline V gene (reference sequence). The entire variable domain, with the rest obtained from reference TRBV19 and TRBJ2-4, is as follows: DGGITQSPKYLFRKEGQNVTLSCEQNLNHDAMYWYRQDPGQGLRLIYYSQIVNDFQKGDIAEGYSVSREKKESFPLTVTSAQKNPTAFYLCASSGQGSYGQYFGAGTRLSVL.

On this clone itself: Read sequence stops 3 residues before the CDR3 end, and the germline J gene provides the missing end. The chain has TRBV7-9 and TRBJ1-2, with D unresolved. The germline gives CDR1 SEHNR, CDR2 FQNEAQ (reference sequence). This CDR3 comprises 13 residues. CDR3 residues: CASNRGGSYDYTF. The part of the CDR3 DNA that was read is TGTGCCAGCAACCGTGGCGGATCCTACGAC.

Worth noting for this clone: The read ends 3 residues before the CDR3 terminus; that terminus is restored from the germline J gene. V and J are TRBV7-6 and TRBJ1-2; perhaps TRBD1 as D (5 bases). The germline V gene encodes CDR1 SGHVS and CDR2 FNYEAQ. This CDR3 spans 15 amino acids. This CDR3 reads CASSKGLAEDNTYTF. The CDR3 DNA, read in part, is TGTGCCAGCAGCAAGGGACTAGCGGAAGATAATACC.

The CDR3 reads CASSLLAGAADTQYF. Partial CDR3 DNA: TGTGCCAGCAGCCTGCTAGCGGGAGCGGCAGATACG. The chain joins TRBV7-3 to TRBJ2-3, with 10 bases matching TRBD2. The read falls 3 residues short of the CDR3 end, and the missing part is taken from the germline J gene. This CDR3 spans 15 amino acids. V lost 5 bases and J lost 4; bases outside the gene matches: 6. CDR1 and CDR2 (germline): SGHTA, FQGTGA.

On this clone itself: With the read ending 3 residues before the CDR3 end, the germline J gene is used to fill in that end. This chain links TRBV12-3 or TRBV12-4 with TRBJ2-1, with 8 bases matching TRBD1. V gave up 5 bases and J gave up 0 bases; unmatched junction bases: 3. The CDR3 consists of 15 residues. The covered CDR3 bases are TGTGCCAGCAGTCCAGGGGGCTTCTCCTACAATGAG. Translation gives CASSPGGFSYNE. In full, the CDR3 reads CASSPGGFSYNEQFF.

With regard to this clone: The sequence runs out 3 residues before the end of the CDR3; the remainder is reconstructed from the germline J gene. This chain joins TRBV18 and TRBJ1-2; possible D gene TRBD1, 5 bases. The germline V gene has CDR1 KGHSH and CDR2 LQKENI. This CDR3 is 16 amino acids long. The covered CDR3 bases are TGTGCCAGCTCACCACGACTAGCGGGGGAAACGGGGGAC. Protein product: CASSPRLAGETGD. Given in full, the CDR3 is CASSPRLAGETGDYTF.

In the case of this clone: The read falls 3 residues short of the CDR3 end, and the missing part is taken from the germline J gene. The rearrangement joins TRBV2 to TRBJ2-7; TRBD2 matches at 12 bases. The V and J ends lost 2 bases and 4 bases, in that order; junction bases with no gene match: 0. The germline gives CDR1 SNHLY, CDR2 FYNNEI. This CDR3 is built from 14 residues. The chain's CDR3 is CASSELAGGYEQYF. CDR3 DNA (partial): TGTGCCAGCAGTGAACTAGCGGGGGGGTACGAG.

As concerns this clone: Read coverage stops 3 residues before the CDR3 terminus; the germline J gene supplies the remainder. The V gene is TRBV7-9, the J gene TRBJ2-2; TRBD1 is a possible D gene (6 bases). CDR1 SEHNR and CDR2 FQNEAQ come from the germline V gene (reference sequence). CDR3 size: 15 residues. The covered CDR3 bases are TGTGCCAGCAGCCCGCCTCTGGGGGCAAATGAAAAG. This translates into CASSPPLGANEK. The whole CDR3 reads CASSPPLGANEKLFF.

Comments on this clone: The read ends 3 residues shy of where the CDR3 ends; the end is completed using the germline J gene. The rearrangement uses TRBV2 and TRBJ2-5; tentative D call: TRBD1 (5 bases). V was clipped by 6 bases and J by 2 bases, with 13 bases between them. Germline CDR1 is SNHLY and CDR2 is FYNNEI. CDR3 length: 14 amino acids. Partial CDR3 DNA: TGTGCCAGCAGAGCAGGGATGGGGCAAGAGACC. Amino acid sequence: CASRAGMGQET. The complete CDR3 sequence is CASRAGMGQETQYF. Using reference TRBV2 and TRBJ2-5 for the parts outside the CDR3, the full variable domain is EPEVTQTPSHQVTQMGQEVILRCVPISNHLYFYWYRQILGQKVEFLVSFYNNEISEKSEIFDDQFSVERPDGSNFTLKIRSTKLEDSAMYFCASRAGMGQETQYFGPGTRLLVL.

In regard to this clone: The CDR3 extends 3 residues past the end of the read, so its final part is completed from the germline J gene. The rearrangement joins TRBV10-3 to TRBJ2-4, with D tentatively TRBD1 (6 bases). This CDR3 comprises 15 residues. Germline V gene data show CDR1 as ENHRY and CDR2 as SYGVKD. The sequenced CDR3 bases are TGTGCCATCAGTGGGGACACCCCGCCGATCTATGGT. This codes for CAISGDTPPIYG. The CDR3, in full, reads CAISGDTPPIYGQYF.

Here the CDR3 reads CASSIDLQGPYGYTF. The DNA read from the CDR3 is TGTGCCAGTAGTATAGACCTACAGGGCCCTTATGGC. This chain links TRBV19 with TRBJ1-2, with D possibly matching TRBD1 (6 bases). The missing CDR3 end, 3 residues past where the read stops, is filled in from the germline J gene. Germline V lookup: CDR1 LNHDA, CDR2 SQIVND (reference sequence). The CDR3 is 15 residues long. With 0 bases removed from V and 5 bases from J, the gap between germline ends came to 13 bases.

With regard to this clone: The sequenced fragment ends 3 residues before the CDR3 boundary, so the rest is inferred from the germline J gene. The chain carries TRBV28 and TRBJ1-5, with 8 bases matching TRBD1. This CDR3 is 15 amino acids long. J gave up 8 bases and V 6 bases, and 12 bases lay outside the gene matches. CDR1 is MDHEN, CDR2 SYDVKM, per germline. The CDR3 reads CASRVQGARLEPQHF. The CDR3 DNA, read in part, is TGTGCCAGCAGAGTTCAGGGGGCGCGTCTTGAGCCC.

Concerning this clone itself: The read gets to within 3 residues of the CDR3 end, and the germline J gene fills in the rest. The chain recombines TRBV19 with TRBJ1-1, with TRBD1 as a possible D gene (5 bases). Germline CDR1 and CDR2: LNHDA and SQIVND (reference sequence). V lost 5 bases to trimming and J lost 1 base, with 14 bases between them. The CDR3 length is 15 residues. The CDR3: CASSHPRQQNTEAFF. The covered CDR3 bases are TGTGCCAGTAGTCACCCCCGACAGCAGAACACTGAA. The full variable domain, with the rest looked up from reference TRBV19 and TRBJ1-1, is DGGITQSPKYLFRKEGQNVTLSCEQNLNHDAMYWYRQDPGQGLRLIYYSQIVNDFQKGDIAEGYSVSREKKESFPLTVTSAQKNPTAFYLCASSHPRQQNTEAFFGQGTRLTVV.

Comment on this clone: The read falls 3 residues short of the CDR3 end, and the missing part is taken from the germline J gene. The chain couples TRBV12-3 or TRBV12-4 to TRBJ1-6; D may be TRBD1 (5 bases). The CDR3 is 14 amino acids. Trimming took off 7 bases at V and 6 bases at J, with 13 bases between the two ends. This CDR3 is CASTAWGSNSPLHF. The part of the CDR3 DNA that was read is TGTGCCAGCACCGCGTGGGGCAGTAATTCACCC.

Frequency places this clone as medium-sized. Coverage ceases 3 residues before the CDR3 finishes, and the germline J gene fills in the end. The chain couples TRBV2 to TRBJ2-2; no definite D call. The CDR3 is 14 residues long. Germline V gene sequence: CDR1 SNHLY, CDR2 FYNNEI. Trimming took 3 bases from V and 5 from J, leaving 10 bases between them. CDR3 DNA (partial): TGTGCCAGCAGTGAGGGCCAGATAACCGGGGAG. Translation: CASSEGQITGE. The entire CDR3 reads CASSEGQITGELFF.

Concerning this clone itself: The read comes to an end 3 residues before the CDR3 does, leaving the germline J gene to fill in the end. The chain is built from TRBV19 and TRBJ2-2, with D maybe TRBD2 (5 bases). Trimming removed 5 bases from V and 5 bases from J, with 15 bases in between. The length of the CDR3 is 15 residues. Germline V gives CDR1 LNHDA, CDR2 SQIVND (reference sequence). The CDR3 sequence: CASSPLGVRTGELFF. Partial CDR3 DNA: TGTGCCAGTAGTCCCCTCGGGGTGAGAACCGGGGAG.